This T cell receptor (beta chain) is drawn from a study of vaccination and CD4 T cells after COVID-19. Study-wide points: Median reactive clonotypes, those recognizing SARS-CoV-2, rose from about 22 to 38, not significantly.

Treatment described: roughly 11-day PBMC culture with coronavirus spike peptide pools or control peptides (ViraFEST assay). Cultured CD4+ T cell DNA was sequenced using the Oncomine TCR Beta short-read assay. After culture, CD4+ T cells served as the source for genomic DNA extraction. MiXCR was run by TCRdb on the PCR reads, yielding one entry per CDR3 protein. The sample has around 20,000 distinct CDR3 sequences, around 45% seen once. This clonotype was detected only a few times. The antigen remains undetermined. Germline assignment: CDR1 SEHNR and CDR2 FQNEAQ (reference sequence). The CDR3 is made up of 15 amino acids. The V end was cut by 0 bases, the J end by 2 bases, with 11 bases between.

The material sequenced was CD4+ T cells from blood, cultured in vitro. The TCR was taken from a human donor who had recovered from COVID-19. The chain uses TRBV7-9 and TRBJ2-7; possibly TRBD2 for D (5 bases). The chain's CDR3 is CASSLASWRAYEQYF. In nucleotides, the CDR3 is TGTGCCAGCAGCTTAGCATCCTGGCGGGCCTACGAGCAGTACTTC.